What follows are 11 T cell receptor beta chains derived from one specimen sequenced in a study of cytomegalovirus exposure and HLA in healthy donors. Profiled with immunoSEQ multiplex PCR; TCRdb holds only in-frame clones, not every one. Altogether under 200,000 clones are present, roughly 89% being singletons, with the ten largest covering 3% to 3.5%. The sample was PBMCs. These TCRs come from a woman aged 18-29 years in good health and CMV-seropositive.

The V gene is TRBV6-4, the J gene TRBJ1-1; D may be TRBD1 (6 bases). This CDR3 comprises 14 residues. Trimming removed 6 bases from V and 1 base from J, with 12 bases in between. Germline-derived CDR1 and CDR2 are MRHNA and SNTAGT. The CDR3 DNA follows: TGTGCCAGCAGACCCTACAGGGAGAACACTGAAGCTTTCTTT. It translates to CASRPYRENTEAFF.

This chain connects TRBV9 to TRBJ2-7; TRBD2 aligns across 10 bases. Per germline, CDR1 SGDLS and CDR2 YYNGEE. The CDR3 runs 16 residues. With 1 base clipped from V and 2 bases from J, the junction kept 6 bases outside the gene matches. CDR3 nucleotide sequence: TGTGCCAGCAGCGTAACCCCGCTAGCGGGAGCCTACGAGCAGTACTTC. It is translated as CASSVTPLAGAYEQYF.

This clone has just a few counts. The J gene is TRBJ1-5, the V gene TRBV7-6; D remains ambiguous. Trimming stripped 1 base from V and 4 bases from J, with 8 bases between. This CDR3 is 14 amino acids long. Germline assignment: CDR1 SGHVS and CDR2 FNYEAQ. CDR3 residues: CASSLVEGNQPQHF. CDR3 DNA sequence: TGTGCCAGCAGCTTAGTGGAGGGTAATCAGCCCCAGCATTTT. The variable domain in full, completed from reference TRBV7-6 and TRBJ1-5, reads GAGVSQSPRYKVTKRGQDVALRCDPISGHVSLYWYRQALGQGPEFLTYFNYEAQQDKSGLPNDRFSAERPEGSISTLTIQRTEQRDSAMYRCASSLVEGNQPQHFGDGTRLSIL.

The gene calls are TRBV27 and TRBJ1-5, with 9 positions matching TRBD1. This CDR3 is built from 16 residues. V was pared by 8 bases and J by 5 bases, with 13 bases of the junction left unmatched. The germline gives CDR1 MNHEY, CDR2 SMNVEV (reference sequence). Written as DNA, the CDR3 is TGTGCCAGCCCTACTACGGACAGGGGATGGCATCAGCCCCAGCATTTT. It is translated as CASPTTDRGWHQPQHF.

The gene calls are TRBV9 and TRBJ2-7, with D perhaps TRBD2 (5 bases). Germline CDR1 reads SGDLS; CDR2 reads YYNGEE. The CDR3 has 13 amino acids. With 5 bases removed from V and 4 bases from J, the gap between germline ends came to 13 bases. CDR3 sequence reads: CASSRDYSYEQYF. The CDR3 coding sequence is TGTGCCAGCAGTCGAGACTATTCTTACGAGCAGTACTTC.

A single count supports this clone. This chain uses TRBV5-1 with TRBJ2-5, with TRBD1 matching over 7 bases. The CDR3 is 12 residues long. The V gene end was trimmed by 7 bases and the J gene end by 3 bases; junction bases not matched to a gene: 3. The V gene's germline CDR1 is SGHRS and CDR2 YFSETQ. The CDR3 here is CASYGTEETQYF. The CDR3 bases are TGCGCCAGCTACGGGACAGAAGAGACCCAGTACTTC.

This clone appeared once. The chain has TRBV19 and TRBJ1-4; D ambiguous. Germline V gene lookup returns CDR1 LNHDA and CDR2 SQIVND (reference sequence). Trimming took 6 bases from V and 8 from J, leaving 7 bases between them. The CDR3 consists of 11 residues. The DNA for the CDR3 is TGTGCCAGTAGACGAGGGGAAAAACTGTTTTTT. Translation: CASRRGEKLFF.

The chain employs TRBV5-5 and TRBJ2-3, with D perhaps TRBD2 (6 bases). The CDR3 is 16 residues long. Germline V gene data show CDR1 as SGHKS and CDR2 as YYEKEE (reference sequence). Trimming cost V 6 bases and J 2 bases, with 19 bases left between them. The chain's CDR3 is CASTPFGGSNTDTQYF. For the CDR3, the DNA is TGTGCCAGCACCCCCTTTGGGGGGTCTAACACAGATACGCAGTATTTT. The entire variable domain, with the rest obtained from reference TRBV5-5 and TRBJ2-3, is as follows: DAGVTQSPTHLIKTRGQQVTLRCSPISGHKSVSWYQQVLGQGPQFIFQYYEKEERGRGNFPDRFSARQFPNYSSELNVNALLLGDSALYLCASTPFGGSNTDTQYFGPGTRLTVL.

The chain recombines TRBV5-5 with TRBJ2-1; TRBD2 aligns across 7 bases. V dropped 2 bases and J dropped 2; count of bases not matched to a gene: 16. Germline CDR1 reads SGHKS; CDR2 reads YYEKEE (reference sequence). The CDR3 consists of 19 residues. CDR3 amino acids: CASSFLASGVSFTYNEQFF. The CDR3 DNA follows: TGTGCCAGCAGCTTTTTAGCTAGCGGAGTATCTTTTACCTACAATGAGCAGTTCTTC.

This chain uses TRBV28 with TRBJ1-3; D may be TRBD1 (5 bases). CDR3 length equals 15 residues. The V and J ends lost 3 bases and 7 bases respectively, with 16 bases between them. Germline CDR1 and CDR2: MDHEN and SYDVKM. CDR3 nucleotide sequence: TGTGCCAGCAGTTTTTTGAGGGGCGGAGGGAACACCATATATTTT. Amino acid sequence: CASSFLRGGGNTIYF.

CDR3 loop: CASSSTSGRYPYNEQFF. CDR3 in DNA: TGTGCCAGCAGCTCTACTAGCGGGAGGTACCCCTACAATGAGCAGTTCTTC. The V call is TRBV11-3, the J call TRBJ2-1, with 12 nucleotides matching TRBD2. The CDR3 has 17 residues. V was clipped by 4 bases and J by 2 bases; unmatched bases: 6. The germline V gene encodes CDR1 SGHNT and CDR2 YENEEA.